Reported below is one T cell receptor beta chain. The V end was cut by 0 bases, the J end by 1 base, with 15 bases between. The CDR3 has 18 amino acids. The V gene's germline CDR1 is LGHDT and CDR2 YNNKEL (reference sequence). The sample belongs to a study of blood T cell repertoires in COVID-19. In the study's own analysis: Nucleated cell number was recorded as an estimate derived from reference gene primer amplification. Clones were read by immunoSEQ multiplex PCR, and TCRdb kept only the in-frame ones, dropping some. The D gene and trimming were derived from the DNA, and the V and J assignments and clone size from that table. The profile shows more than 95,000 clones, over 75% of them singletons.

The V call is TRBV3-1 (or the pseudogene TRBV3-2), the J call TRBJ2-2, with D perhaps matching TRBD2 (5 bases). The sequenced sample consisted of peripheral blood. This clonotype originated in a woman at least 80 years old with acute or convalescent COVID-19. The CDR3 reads CASSQEGPPGMNTGELFF. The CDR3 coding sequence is TGTGCCAGCAGCCAAGAGGGCCCCCCGGGGATGAACACCGGGGAGCTGTTTTTT.